The 20 T cell receptor beta chains reported below all come from one sample, sequenced in a study of PD-1 blockade in classical Hodgkin lymphoma. Sequencing used immunoSEQ multiplex PCR; TCRdb keeps in-frame clones, though not all of them. Among some 84,000 clones, about nine tenths were seen once, and the ten largest hold roughly 3%. No patient escaped relapse after autologous stem cell transplantation, and brentuximab vedotin exposure varied. Sequences were derived from peripheral blood mononuclear cells (PBMCs), sampled before the second cycle of nivolumab. The receptor source for this set is a human donor with classical Hodgkin lymphoma.

The V call is TRBV10-1, the J call TRBJ1-2, with unresolved D. Per the germline V gene, CDR1 is WNHNN and CDR2 is SYGVQD (reference sequence). The length of the CDR3 is 17 residues. The V and J ends lost 3 bases and 1 base respectively, with 18 bases between them. The CDR3 loop is CASSDPPRRGVNYGYTF. The CDR3 DNA reads as TGCGCCAGCAGTGACCCACCCCGACGTGGGGTTAACTATGGCTACACCTTC.

This chain links TRBV25-1 with TRBJ2-7; no clear D. The CDR3 loop spans 11 amino acids. The germline V gene has CDR1 MGHDK and CDR2 SYGVNS. The V gene lost 3 bases and the J gene lost 4 bases, with 4 bases spanning the gap. CDR3 sequence reads: CASSDFYEQYF. CDR3 DNA: TGTGCCAGCAGTGATTTTTACGAGCAGTACTTC.

The chain employs TRBV7-2 and TRBJ1-1; no definite D call. Trimming shortened V by 5 bases and J by 3 bases, and 10 bases separated the two germline ends. Germline CDR1 and CDR2: SGHTA and FQGNSA. The CDR3 sequence is 13 residues long. The CDR3 DNA follows: TGTGCCAGCAGCCCCCCGAGTGACACTGAAGCTTTCTTT. This sequence encodes CASSPPSDTEAFF.

This clone was observed a handful of times. The V call is TRBV5-6, the J call TRBJ1-5; D is uncertain. Trimming stripped 4 bases from V and 8 bases from J, with 10 bases between. CDR1 SGHDT and CDR2 YYEEEE come from the germline V gene. The CDR3 has 12 residues. For the CDR3, the DNA is TGTGCCAGCAGCGATGACCTGGAGCCCCAGCATTTT. This translates into CASSDDLEPQHF.

The genes are TRBV28 and TRBJ1-6; D possibly corresponds to TRBD1 (5 bases). CDR1 and CDR2 from the germline V gene are MDHEN and SYDVKM. V dropped 4 bases and J dropped 7 bases, with 11 bases sitting between them. The CDR3 is 14 amino acids. This CDR3 is CASSSPRQNSPLHF. CDR3 nucleotide sequence: TGTGCCAGCAGTTCTCCTCGACAGAATTCACCCCTCCACTTT.

V and J are TRBV7-6 and TRBJ2-2, with TRBD2 matching over 10 bases. This CDR3 is built from 16 residues. Germline loops: CDR1 SGHVS, CDR2 FNYEAQ. V trimming: 4 bases; J trimming: 4 bases; junction bases outside the gene matches: 6. This CDR3 is CASSYRTSGFTGELFF. Here the CDR3 DNA reads TGTGCCAGCAGCTACCGGACTAGCGGATTCACCGGGGAGCTGTTTTTT.

This chain links TRBV7-9 with TRBJ2-3; 8 positions match TRBD2. The CDR3 spans 16 residues. The germline CDR1 and CDR2 sequences are SEHNR and FQNEAQ (reference sequence). With V trimmed by 3 bases and J by 3 bases, 8 bases remained unmatched. The CDR3 DNA reads TGTGCCAGCAGCTTCCCGCCGGGGGGGGATACAGATACGCAGTATTTT. This gives the protein CASSFPPGGDTDTQYF.

The J gene is TRBJ1-1, the V gene TRBV6-5; D not certain. Trimming took off 7 bases at V and 3 bases at J, with 9 bases between the two ends. The CDR3 totals 12 residues. The germline gives CDR1 MNHEY, CDR2 SVGAGI. The CDR3 loop is CASKTDYTEAFF. For the CDR3, the DNA is TGTGCCAGCAAAACCGACTACACTGAAGCTTTCTTT.

This chain connects TRBV5-5 to TRBJ2-3; perhaps TRBD2 as D (6 bases). In germline, CDR1 is SGHKS, CDR2 YYEKEE (reference sequence). V was pared by 4 bases and J by 6 bases, with 12 bases between. The CDR3 has 13 amino acids. The CDR3 sequence is CASSRRAGDTQYF. CDR3 DNA: TGTGCCAGCAGCCGACGTGCGGGGGATACGCAGTATTTT.

The sample holds one count of this clone. The chain has TRBV6-1 and TRBJ1-2; no firm D call. Germline CDR1 is MNHNS and CDR2 is SASEGT. V lost 0 bases, J lost 1 base, and 9 bases lay in between. This CDR3 has 15 residues. The CDR3 spells CASSEAGSFNYGYTF. Written as DNA, the CDR3 is TGTGCCAGCAGTGAAGCAGGAAGTTTTAACTATGGCTACACCTTC.

The chain joins TRBV9 to TRBJ1-5, with no clear D. The CDR3 covers 14 residues. From germline, CDR1 is SGDLS and CDR2 YYNGEE. V was trimmed by 4 bases and J by 0 bases, leaving 8 bases between them. The CDR3 bases are TGTGCCAGCAGCCCCGATTATAGCAATCAGCCCCAGCATTTT. Its translation is CASSPDYSNQPQHF. Using reference TRBV9 and TRBJ1-5 for the parts outside the CDR3, the full variable domain is DSGVTQTPKHLITATGQRVTLRCSPRSGDLSVYWYQQSLDQGLQFLIQYYNGEERAKGNILERFSAQQFPDLHSELNLSSLELGDSALYFCASSPDYSNQPQHFGDGTRLSIL.

The chain is built from TRBV10-3 and TRBJ2-1, with D unresolved. The CDR3 extends over 19 amino acids. Germline CDR1 and CDR2: ENHRY and SYGVKD. V lost 3 bases, J lost 5 bases, and 26 bases lay in between. The CDR3 here is CAISELNNPRTRVNNEQFF. The CDR3 DNA is TGTGCCATCAGTGAACTTAATAATCCCCGAACACGCGTAAACAATGAGCAGTTCTTC.

V is TRBV10-2 and J is TRBJ2-5; 11 bases are shared with TRBD2. Looked up from germline, CDR1 is WSHSY and CDR2 is SAAADI. The V segment lost 2 bases and the J segment 3 bases; nucleotides outside the gene matches: 2. This CDR3 is built from 15 residues. CDR3 nucleotides: TGCGCCAGCAGTGAGCCGGGACTAGCGGAAGAGACCCAGTACTTC. The encoded protein is CASSEPGLAEETQYF.

The count of this clone is one. The chain links TRBV6-5 to TRBJ2-7, with D unclear. This CDR3 is 15 amino acids long. Trimming removed 6 bases at V and 4 bases at J, with 19 bases between. In germline, CDR1 is MNHEY, CDR2 SVGAGI. In DNA form, the CDR3 reads TGTGCCAGCAGACGTCGCCGTCTAGACCCTTACGAGCAGTACTTC. Translating it yields CASRRRRLDPYEQYF.

J is TRBJ1-5 and V is TRBV19; 7 bases line up with TRBD1. Germline values: CDR1 LNHDA, CDR2 SQIVND (reference sequence). Germline trimming cut 7 bases from V and 5 bases from J; bases unmatched to any gene: 11. The CDR3 loop spans 15 amino acids. The CDR3 loop reads CASKFVRDRDQPQHF. The CDR3 coding sequence is TGTGCCAGTAAATTTGTCCGGGACAGAGATCAGCCCCAGCATTTT.

This rearrangement joins TRBV28 to TRBJ1-2, with D tentatively TRBD1 (5 bases). There are 16 residues in the CDR3. Germline V gene data show CDR1 as MDHEN and CDR2 as SYDVKM. Deletions cut 3 bases from V and 7 bases from J, with 21 bases between. CDR3 sequence reads: CASSFRARGTDSGYTF. For the CDR3, the DNA is TGTGCCAGCAGTTTTAGGGCGCGGGGGACCGACTCTGGCTACACCTTC.

This chain links TRBV7-8 with TRBJ2-7, with 7 bases identical to TRBD1. Germline V gene sequence: CDR1 SGHVS, CDR2 FQNEAQ. CDR3 length: 17 residues. With V trimmed by 0 bases and J by 9 bases, 17 bases remained unmatched. The CDR3 DNA is TGTGCCAGCAGCTTAGCCCAGGGACAGCGACAAGGGTTTTCGCAGTACTTC. It encodes CASSLAQGQRQGFSQYF.

The V call is TRBV10-3, the J call TRBJ2-2, with D possibly matching TRBD1 (5 bases). CDR1 ENHRY and CDR2 SYGVKD come from the germline V gene. Trimming took 0 bases from V and 6 from J, leaving 8 bases between them. The CDR3 has 14 amino acids. CDR3 loop: CAISESTESGELFF. The CDR3 DNA is TGTGCCATCAGTGAGTCGACAGAATCCGGGGAGCTGTTTTTT.

This chain uses TRBV27 with TRBJ2-3; D is ambiguous. V lost 5 bases and J lost 1, with 10 bases in between. Germline CDR1 is MNHEY and CDR2 is SMNVEV (reference sequence). This CDR3 spans 14 amino acids. Here the CDR3 reads CASSPRRGTDTQYF. CDR3 DNA: TGTGCCAGCAGTCCCCGCCGGGGCACAGATACGCAGTATTTT.

The genes are TRBV18 and TRBJ2-3; 7 bases fit TRBD1. The CDR3 has 16 amino acids. CDR1 and CDR2 (germline): KGHSH, LQKENI. V lost 2 bases, J lost 1 base, and 6 bases stayed unmatched. CDR3 amino acids: CASSPSGGYGTDTQYF. The CDR3 region has the DNA TGTGCCAGCTCACCATCAGGGGGATATGGCACAGATACGCAGTATTTT.